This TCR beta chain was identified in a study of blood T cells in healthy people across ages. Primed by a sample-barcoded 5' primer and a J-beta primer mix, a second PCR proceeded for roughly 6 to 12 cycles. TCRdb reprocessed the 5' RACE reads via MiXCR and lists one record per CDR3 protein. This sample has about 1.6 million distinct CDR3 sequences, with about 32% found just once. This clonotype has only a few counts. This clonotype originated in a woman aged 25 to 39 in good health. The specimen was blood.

The CDR3 is CASSLEQGVGNEQFF. DNA for the CDR3: TGCGCCAGCAGCTTGGAACAGGGGGTAGGGAATGAGCAGTTCTTC. The V gene is TRBV5-1, the J gene TRBJ2-1, with TRBD1 identical over 8 bases. The CDR3 sequence is 15 residues long. Unmatched junction bases numbered 6, after V lost 0 bases and J lost 7 bases. Germline CDR1 SGHRS, CDR2 YFSETQ.